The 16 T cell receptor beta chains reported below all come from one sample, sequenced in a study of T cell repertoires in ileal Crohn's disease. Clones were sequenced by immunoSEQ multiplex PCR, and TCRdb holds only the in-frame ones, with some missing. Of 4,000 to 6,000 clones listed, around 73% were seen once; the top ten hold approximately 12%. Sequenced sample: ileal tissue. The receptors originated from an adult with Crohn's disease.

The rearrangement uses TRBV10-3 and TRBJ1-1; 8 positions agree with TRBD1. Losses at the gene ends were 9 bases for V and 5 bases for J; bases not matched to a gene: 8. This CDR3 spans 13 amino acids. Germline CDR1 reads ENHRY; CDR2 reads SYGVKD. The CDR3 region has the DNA TGTGCCATTATCGGGACAGGAGGTACTGAAGCTTTCTTT. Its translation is CAIIGTGGTEAFF.

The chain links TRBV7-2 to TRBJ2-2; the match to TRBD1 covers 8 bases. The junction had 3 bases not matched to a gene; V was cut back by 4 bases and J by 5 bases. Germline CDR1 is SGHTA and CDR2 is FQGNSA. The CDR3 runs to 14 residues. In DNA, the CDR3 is TGTGCCAGCAGCTCGGGACAGGTTACCGGGGAGCTGTTTTTT. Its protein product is CASSSGQVTGELFF.

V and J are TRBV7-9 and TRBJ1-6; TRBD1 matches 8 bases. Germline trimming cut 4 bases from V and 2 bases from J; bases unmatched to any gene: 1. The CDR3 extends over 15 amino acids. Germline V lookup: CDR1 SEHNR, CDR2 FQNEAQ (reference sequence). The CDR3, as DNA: TGTGCCAGCAGCTCACAGGGGGCCTATAATTCACCCCTCCACTTT. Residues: CASSSQGAYNSPLHF.

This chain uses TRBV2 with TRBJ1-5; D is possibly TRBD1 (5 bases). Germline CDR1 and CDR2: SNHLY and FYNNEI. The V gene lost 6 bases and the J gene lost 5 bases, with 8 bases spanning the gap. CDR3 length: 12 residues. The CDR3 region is CASREQDQPQHF. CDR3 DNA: TGTGCCAGCAGGGAACAGGATCAGCCCCAGCATTTT. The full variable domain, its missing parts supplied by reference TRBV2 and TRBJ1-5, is EPEVTQTPSHQVTQMGQEVILRCVPISNHLYFYWYRQILGQKVEFLVSFYNNEISEKSEIFDDQFSVERPDGSNFTLKIRSTKLEDSAMYFCASREQDQPQHFGDGTRLSIL.

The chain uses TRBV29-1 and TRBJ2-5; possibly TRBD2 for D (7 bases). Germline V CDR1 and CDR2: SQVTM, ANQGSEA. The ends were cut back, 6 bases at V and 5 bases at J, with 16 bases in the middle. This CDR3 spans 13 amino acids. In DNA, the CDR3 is TGCAGCGTACGGGTGGGGGGGCAGGAGACCCAGTACTTC. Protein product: CSVRVGGQETQYF.

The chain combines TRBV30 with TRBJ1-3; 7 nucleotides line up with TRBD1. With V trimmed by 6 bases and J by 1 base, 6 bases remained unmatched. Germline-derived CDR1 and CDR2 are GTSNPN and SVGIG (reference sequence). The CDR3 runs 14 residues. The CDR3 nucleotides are TGTGCCTGTCTCCCGGGACAGTCTGGAAACACCATATATTTT. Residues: CACLPGQSGNTIYF.

The CDR3 region has the DNA TGTGCCTGGAGAGCAACAGGGGTCCCAAAACTGTTTTTT. Its translation: CAWRATGVPKLFF. The chain has TRBV30 and TRBJ1-4; 7 bases line up with TRBD1. Germline V lookup: CDR1 GTSNPN, CDR2 SVGIG (reference sequence). The CDR3 is 13 amino acids. After removal of 3 bases from V and 10 bases from J, the junction contained 8 bases not matched to a gene. Looking up the rest from reference TRBV30 and TRBJ1-4 gives the full variable domain: SQTIHQWPATLVQPVGSPLSLECTVEGTSNPNLYWYRQAAGRGLQLLFYSVGIGQISSEVPQNLSASRPQDRQFILSSKKLLLSDSGFYLCAWRATGVPKLFFGSGTQLSVL.

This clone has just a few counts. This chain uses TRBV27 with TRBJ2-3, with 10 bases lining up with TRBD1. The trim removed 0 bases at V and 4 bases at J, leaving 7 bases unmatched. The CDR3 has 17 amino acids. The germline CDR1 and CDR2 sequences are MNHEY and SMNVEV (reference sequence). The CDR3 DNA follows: TGTGCCAGCAGTTTATCCCAGGGACAGGGGAGGCCAGATACGCAGTATTTT. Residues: CASSLSQGQGRPDTQYF.

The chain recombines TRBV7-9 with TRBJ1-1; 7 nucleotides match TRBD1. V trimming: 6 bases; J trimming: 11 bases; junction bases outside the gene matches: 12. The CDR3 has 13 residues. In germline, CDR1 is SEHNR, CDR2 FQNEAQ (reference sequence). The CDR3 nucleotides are TGTGCCAGCAGAGATGGACAGCAGGGGGAGGCTTTCTTT. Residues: CASRDGQQGEAFF.

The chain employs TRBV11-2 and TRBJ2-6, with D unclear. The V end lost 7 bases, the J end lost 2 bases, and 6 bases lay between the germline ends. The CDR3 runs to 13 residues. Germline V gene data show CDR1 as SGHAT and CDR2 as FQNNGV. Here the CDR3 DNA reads TGTGCCAGCACCCGTCCTGGGGCCAACGTCCTGACTTTC. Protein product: CASTRPGANVLTF.

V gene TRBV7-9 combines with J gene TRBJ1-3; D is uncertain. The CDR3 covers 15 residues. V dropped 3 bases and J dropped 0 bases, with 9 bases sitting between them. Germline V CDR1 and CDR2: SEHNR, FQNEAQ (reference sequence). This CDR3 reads CASSFAHSSGNTIYF. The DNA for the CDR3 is TGTGCCAGCAGCTTCGCCCACAGCTCTGGAAACACCATATATTTT.

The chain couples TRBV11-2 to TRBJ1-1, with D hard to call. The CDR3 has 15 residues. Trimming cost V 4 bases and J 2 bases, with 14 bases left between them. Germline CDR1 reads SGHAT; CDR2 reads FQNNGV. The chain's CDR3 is CASSSHHDFNTEAFF. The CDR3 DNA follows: TGTGCCAGCAGCTCCCACCATGACTTCAACACTGAAGCTTTCTTT.

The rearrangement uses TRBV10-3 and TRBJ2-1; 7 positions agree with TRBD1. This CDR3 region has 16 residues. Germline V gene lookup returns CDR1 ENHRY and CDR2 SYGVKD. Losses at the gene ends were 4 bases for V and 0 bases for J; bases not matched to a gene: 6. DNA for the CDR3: TGTGCCATCAGTGGATCGACAGGGAGCTCCTACAATGAGCAGTTCTTC. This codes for CAISGSTGSSYNEQFF.

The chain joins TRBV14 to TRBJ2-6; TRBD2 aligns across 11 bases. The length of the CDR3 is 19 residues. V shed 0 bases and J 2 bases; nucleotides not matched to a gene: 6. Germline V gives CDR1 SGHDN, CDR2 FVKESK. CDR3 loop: CASSQEWVAGGTGANVLTF. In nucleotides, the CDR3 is TGTGCCAGCAGCCAAGAGTGGGTAGCGGGGGGGACTGGGGCCAACGTCCTGACTTTC.

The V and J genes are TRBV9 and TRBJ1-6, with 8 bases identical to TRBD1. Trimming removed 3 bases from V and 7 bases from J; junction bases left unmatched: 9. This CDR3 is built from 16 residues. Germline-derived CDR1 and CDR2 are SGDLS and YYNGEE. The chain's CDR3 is CASSAGQGLENSPLHF. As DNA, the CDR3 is TGTGCCAGCAGCGCCGGACAGGGTCTAGAGAATTCACCCCTCCACTTT.

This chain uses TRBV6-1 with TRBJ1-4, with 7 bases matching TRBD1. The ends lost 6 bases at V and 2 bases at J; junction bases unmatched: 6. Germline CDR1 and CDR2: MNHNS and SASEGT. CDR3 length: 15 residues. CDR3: CASSRQGSTNEKLFF. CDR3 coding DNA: TGTGCCAGCAGCAGACAGGGTTCGACTAATGAAAAACTGTTTTTT.